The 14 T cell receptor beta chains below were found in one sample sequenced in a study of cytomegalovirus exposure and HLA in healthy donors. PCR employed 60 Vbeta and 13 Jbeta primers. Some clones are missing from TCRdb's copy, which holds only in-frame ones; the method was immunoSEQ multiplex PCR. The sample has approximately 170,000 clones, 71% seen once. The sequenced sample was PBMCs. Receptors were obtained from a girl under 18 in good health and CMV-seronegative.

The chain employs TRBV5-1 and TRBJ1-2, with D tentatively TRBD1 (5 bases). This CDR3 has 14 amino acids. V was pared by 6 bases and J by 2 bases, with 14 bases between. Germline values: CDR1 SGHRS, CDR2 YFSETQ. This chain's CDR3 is CASTSAGGNYGYTF. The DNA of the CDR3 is TGCGCCAGCACCAGTGCGGGGGGAAACTATGGCTACACCTTC.

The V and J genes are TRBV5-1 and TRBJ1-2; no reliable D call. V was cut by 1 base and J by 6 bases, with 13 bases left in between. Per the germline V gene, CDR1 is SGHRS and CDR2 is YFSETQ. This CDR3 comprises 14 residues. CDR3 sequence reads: CASSLSTQRDGYTF. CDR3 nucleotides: TGCGCCAGCAGCTTGTCGACTCAAAGAGATGGCTACACCTTC.

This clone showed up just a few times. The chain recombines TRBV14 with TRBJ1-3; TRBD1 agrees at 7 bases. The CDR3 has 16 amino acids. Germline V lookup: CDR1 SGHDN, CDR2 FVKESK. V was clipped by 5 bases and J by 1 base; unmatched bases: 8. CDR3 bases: TGTGCCAGCAGCGAAGGAGGGGGCGCGTCTGGAAACACCATATATTTT. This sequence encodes CASSEGGGASGNTIYF. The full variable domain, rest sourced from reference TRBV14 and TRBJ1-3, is EAGVTQFPSHSVIEKGQTVTLRCDPISGHDNLYWYRRVMGKEIKFLLHFVKESKQDESGMPNNRFLAERTGGTYSTLKVQPAELEDSGVYFCASSEGGGASGNTIYFGEGSWLTVV.

The CDR3 loop reads CASSQVVQTSNYGYTF. CDR3 sequence (DNA): TGCGCCAGCAGCCAAGTTGTACAGACCTCTAACTATGGCTACACCTTC. This chain joins TRBV4-1 and TRBJ1-2; D remains ambiguous. The germline CDR1 and CDR2 sequences are MGHRA and YSYEKL. V lost 1 base and J lost 0, with 12 bases in between. CDR3 length: 16 residues.

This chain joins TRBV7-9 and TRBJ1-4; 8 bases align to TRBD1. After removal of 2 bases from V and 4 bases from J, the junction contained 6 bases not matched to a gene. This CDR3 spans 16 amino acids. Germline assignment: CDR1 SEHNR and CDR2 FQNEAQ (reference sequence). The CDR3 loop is CASSLQSGGDNEKLFF. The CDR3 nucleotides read TGTGCCAGCAGCTTACAGTCAGGGGGCGATAATGAAAAACTGTTTTTT. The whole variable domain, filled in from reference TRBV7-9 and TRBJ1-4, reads DTGVSQNPRHKITKRGQNVTFRCDPISEHNRLYWYRQTLGQGPEFLTYFQNEAQLEKSRLLSDRFSAERPKGSFSTLEIQRTEQGDSAMYLCASSLQSGGDNEKLFFGSGTQLSVL.

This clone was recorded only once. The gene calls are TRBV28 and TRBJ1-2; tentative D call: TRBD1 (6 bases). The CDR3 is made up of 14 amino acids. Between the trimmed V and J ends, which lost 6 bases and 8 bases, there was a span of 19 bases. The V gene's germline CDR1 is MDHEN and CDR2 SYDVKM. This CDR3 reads CASRPQGFALGYTF. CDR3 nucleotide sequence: TGTGCCAGCAGACCACAGGGATTTGCTCTCGGCTACACCTTC.

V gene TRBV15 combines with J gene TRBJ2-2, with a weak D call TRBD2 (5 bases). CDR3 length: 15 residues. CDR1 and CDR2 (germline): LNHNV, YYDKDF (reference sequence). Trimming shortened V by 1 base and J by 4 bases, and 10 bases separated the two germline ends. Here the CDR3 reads CATSRAAGGTGELFF. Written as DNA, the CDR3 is TGTGCCACCAGCAGAGCTGCGGGTGGCACCGGGGAGCTGTTTTTT.

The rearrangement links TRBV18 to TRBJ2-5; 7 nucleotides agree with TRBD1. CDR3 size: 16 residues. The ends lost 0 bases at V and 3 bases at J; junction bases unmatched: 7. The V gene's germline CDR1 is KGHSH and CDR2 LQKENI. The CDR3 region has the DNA TGTGCCAGCTCACCACCTGAGACAGGGTTGGAAGAGACCCAGTACTTC. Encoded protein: CASSPPETGLEETQYF. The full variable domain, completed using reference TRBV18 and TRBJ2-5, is NAGVMQNPRHLVRRRGQEARLRCSPMKGHSHVYWYRQLPEEGLKFMVYLQKENIIDESGMPKERFSAEFPKEGPSILRIQQVVRGDSAAYFCASSPPETGLEETQYFGPGTRLLVL.

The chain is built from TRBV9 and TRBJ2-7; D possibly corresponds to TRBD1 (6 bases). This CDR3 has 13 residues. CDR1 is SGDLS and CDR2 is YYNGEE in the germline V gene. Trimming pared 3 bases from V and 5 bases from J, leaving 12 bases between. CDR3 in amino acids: CASSATGFNEQYF. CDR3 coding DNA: TGTGCCAGCAGCGCTACAGGGTTCAACGAGCAGTACTTC. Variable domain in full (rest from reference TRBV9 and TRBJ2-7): DSGVTQTPKHLITATGQRVTLRCSPRSGDLSVYWYQQSLDQGLQFLIQYYNGEERAKGNILERFSAQQFPDLHSELNLSSLELGDSALYFCASSATGFNEQYFGPGTRLTVT.

CDR3 sequence: CASSQMTSLETQYF. The DNA for the CDR3 is TGTGCCAGCAGCCAAATGACTAGCTTGGAGACCCAGTACTTC. The chain joins TRBV14 to TRBJ2-5, with 7 bases lining up with TRBD2. V lost 2 bases to trimming and J lost 5 bases; unmatched junction nucleotides: 5. The CDR3 consists of 14 residues. CDR1 and CDR2 from the germline V gene are SGHDN and FVKESK.

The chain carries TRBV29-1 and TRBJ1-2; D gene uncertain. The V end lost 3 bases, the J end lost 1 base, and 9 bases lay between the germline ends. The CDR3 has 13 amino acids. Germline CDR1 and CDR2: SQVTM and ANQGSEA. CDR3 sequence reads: CSVDDKFNYGYTF. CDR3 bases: TGCAGCGTTGATGACAAGTTTAACTATGGCTACACCTTC.

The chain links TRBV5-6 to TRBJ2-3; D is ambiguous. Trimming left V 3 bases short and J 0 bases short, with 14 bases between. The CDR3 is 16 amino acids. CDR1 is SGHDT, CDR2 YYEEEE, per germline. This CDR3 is CASSSFRGASTDTQYF. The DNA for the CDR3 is TGTGCCAGCAGCTCCTTCAGAGGTGCTAGCACAGATACGCAGTATTTT.

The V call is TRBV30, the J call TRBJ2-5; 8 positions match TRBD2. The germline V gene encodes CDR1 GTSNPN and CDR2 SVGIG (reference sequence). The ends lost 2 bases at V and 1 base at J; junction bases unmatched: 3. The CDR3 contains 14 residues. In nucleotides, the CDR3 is TGTGCCTGGAGTCTCAGCGGGGGCCAAGAGACCCAGTACTTC. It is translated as CAWSLSGGQETQYF.

CDR3 region: CASSMRTGDATNYGYTF. The CDR3 DNA reads TGTGCCAGTAGTATGAGGACAGGGGACGCGACTAACTATGGCTACACCTTC. The V call is TRBV19, the J call TRBJ1-2; TRBD1 aligns across 9 bases. The CDR3 totals 17 residues. Germline loops: CDR1 LNHDA, CDR2 SQIVND (reference sequence). The V segment lost 3 bases and the J segment 0 bases; nucleotides outside the gene matches: 8.